This T cell receptor beta chain was identified during a study of T cells after yellow fever vaccination. Study-wide results and caveats: Weaker in magnitude, the secondary response showed a faster peak on day 5 versus 15.

Production of TCR cDNA was by 5'RACE template switching, which also added a universal primer site and UMIs. TCRdb recomputed calls from the 5' RACE reads with MiXCR, one row per CDR3 protein. The repertoire holds about 160,000 distinct CDR3 sequences, with approximately 9.9% as singletons. The table lists this clonotype with a few counts. Antigen: not known. Germline-derived CDR1 and CDR2 are LNHNV and YYDKDF (reference sequence). The CDR3 length is 14 residues. V lost 1 base, J lost 0 bases, and 6 bases lay in between. This rearrangement joins TRBV15 to TRBJ2-5, with D hard to call. The TCR comes from a young man who received the YFV17D yellow fever vaccine. Sequencing was performed on CD8+ T cells sorted from PBMCs, taken 45 days after the yellow fever booster vaccination. CDR3 amino acids: CATSRVGNQETQYF. CDR3 bases: TGTGCCACCAGCAGAGTGGGCAACCAAGAGACCCAGTACTTC.